These 5 T cell receptor beta chains came from one sample sequenced in a study of T-cell memory formation after mild COVID-19. TCRdb used MiXCR to reprocess the 5' RACE reads, holding one entry per CDR3 protein. The sample includes about 150,000 distinct CDR3 sequences, roughly 28% of them seen just once. The sequencing sample was made of PBMCs or a T cell subset sorted from them (not recorded which). Every receptor here comes from an adult woman who had mild COVID-19 (a few samples of this study predate the infection). Cell type and time point are not known.

This clonotype was detected only a few times. J is TRBJ2-5 and V is TRBV12-3 or TRBV12-4; D gene uncertain. The CDR3 spans 14 residues. The ends were cut back, 2 bases at V and 1 base at J, with 8 bases in the middle. Written as DNA, the CDR3 is TGTGCCAGCAGTTTACGGCGGATCCAAGAGACCCAGTACTTC. As protein: CASSLRRIQETQYF.

The table lists this clonotype with a few counts. The chain is built from TRBV2 and TRBJ2-7; D possibly uses TRBD1 or TRBD2 (5 bases each). Germline loops: CDR1 SNHLY, CDR2 FYNNEI. V was pared by 4 bases and J by 11 bases, with 15 bases between. This CDR3 is 12 amino acids long. Here the CDR3 reads CASSGQGLGEYF. In DNA, the CDR3 is TGTGCCAGCAGTGGCCAGGGTTTGGGGGAGTACTTC. Supplemented by reference TRBV2 and TRBJ2-7, the full variable domain reads EPEVTQTPSHQVTQMGQEVILRCVPISNHLYFYWYRQILGQKVEFLVSFYNNEISEKSEIFDDQFSVERPDGSNFTLKIRSTKLEDSAMYFCASSGQGLGEYFGPGTRLTVT.

CDR3 sequence: CASRTQQGNQETQYF. In nucleotides, the CDR3 is TGTGCCAGCCGAACCCAACAGGGGAATCAAGAGACCCAGTACTTC. J is TRBJ2-5 and V is TRBV2, with 7 bases identical to TRBD1. Germline V gene lookup returns CDR1 SNHLY and CDR2 FYNNEI. V was pared by 8 bases and J by 2 bases, with 11 bases of the junction left unmatched. The CDR3 totals 15 residues.

The rearrangement links TRBV10-3 to TRBJ2-7; D remains unclear. The CDR3 consists of 12 residues. V was trimmed by 6 bases and J by 3 bases, leaving 9 bases between them. Germline V gene lookup returns CDR1 ENHRY and CDR2 SYGVKD. The CDR3 region has the DNA TGTGCCATCAGGTCGGACCGCTACGAGCAGTACTTC. Its translation is CAIRSDRYEQYF.

This rearrangement joins TRBV3-1 to TRBJ2-6; unclear D gene. Germline V gene data show CDR1 as LGHDT and CDR2 as YNNKEL (reference sequence). Trimming took off 4 bases at V and 0 bases at J, with 7 bases between the two ends. The CDR3 extends over 15 amino acids. In DNA form, the CDR3 reads TGTGCCAGCAGCCTCGGGTACTCTGGGGCCAACGTCCTGACTTTC. Translation: CASSLGYSGANVLTF.